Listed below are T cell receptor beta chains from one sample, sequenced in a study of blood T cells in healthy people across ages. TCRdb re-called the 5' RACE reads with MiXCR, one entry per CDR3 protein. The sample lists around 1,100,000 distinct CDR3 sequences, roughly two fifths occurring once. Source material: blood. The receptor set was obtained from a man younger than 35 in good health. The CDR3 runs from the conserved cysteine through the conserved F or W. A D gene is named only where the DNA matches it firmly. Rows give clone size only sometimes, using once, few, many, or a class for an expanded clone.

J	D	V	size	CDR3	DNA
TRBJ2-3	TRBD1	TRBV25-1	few	CASNGQATDTQYF	TGTGCCAGCAACGGACAGGCCACAGATACGCAGTATTTT
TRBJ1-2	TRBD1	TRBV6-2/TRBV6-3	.	CASSGGQGRYGYTF	TGTGCCAGCAGTGGTGGACAGGGTCGCTATGGCTACACCTTC
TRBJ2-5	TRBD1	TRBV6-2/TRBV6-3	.	CASSSDRGLDLETQYF	TGTGCCAGCAGTAGTGACAGGGGGCTAGACCTGGAGACCCAGTACTTC
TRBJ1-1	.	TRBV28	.	CASIKAARGNTEAFF	TGTGCCAGCATCAAAGCGGCCCGGGGGAACACTGAAGCTTTCTTT
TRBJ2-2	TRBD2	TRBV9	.	CASSVDASGNTGELFF	TGTGCCAGCAGCGTAGACGCTAGCGGGAACACCGGGGAGCTGTTTTTT
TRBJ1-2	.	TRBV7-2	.	CASSPPGWHGYTF	TGTGCCAGCAGCCCACCAGGGTGGCATGGCTACACCTTC
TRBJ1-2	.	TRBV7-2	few	CASSLTGAGYTF	TGTGCCAGCAGCTTAACGGGGGCTGGCTACACCTTC
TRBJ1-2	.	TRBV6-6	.	CASTPNPVYYGYTF	TGTGCCAGCACTCCGAACCCGGTTTACTATGGCTACACCTTC
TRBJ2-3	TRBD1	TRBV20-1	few	CSATGVRTDTQYF	TGCAGTGCCACAGGGGTGCGCACAGATACGCAGTATTTT
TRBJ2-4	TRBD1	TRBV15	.	CATSRLDRDSNIQYF	TGTGCCACCAGCAGACTCGACAGGGACAGTAACATTCAGTACTTC
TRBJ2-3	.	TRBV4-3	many	CASSQSVDTQYF	TGCGCCAGCAGCCAATCCGTGGATACGCAGTATTTT
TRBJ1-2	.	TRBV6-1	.	CASREGPYGYTF	TGTGCCAGCAGGGAGGGACCCTATGGCTACACCTTC
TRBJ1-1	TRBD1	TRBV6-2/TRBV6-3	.	CASLKRDRSSTVNTEAFF	TGTGCCAGCCTTAAACGGGACAGGTCCTCAACTGTGAACACTGAAGCTTTCTTT
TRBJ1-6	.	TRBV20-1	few	CSARRSSVPDSPLHF	TGCAGTGCTAGAAGGAGCAGCGTCCCGGATTCACCCCTCCACTTT
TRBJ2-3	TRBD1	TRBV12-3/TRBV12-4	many	CASSSRDRATDTQYF	TGTGCCAGCAGTTCCCGGGACAGGGCAACAGATACGCAGTATTTT
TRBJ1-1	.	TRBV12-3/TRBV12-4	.	CASRGGSGNTEAFF	TGTGCCAGCAGAGGGGGGAGTGGGAACACTGAAGCTTTCTTT
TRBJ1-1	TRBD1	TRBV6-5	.	CASSYSSGTGARCTEAFF	TGTGCCAGCAGTTACTCTTCGGGGACAGGGGCTAGGTGCACTGAAGCTTTCTTT
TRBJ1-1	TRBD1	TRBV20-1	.	CSARDSGTGTSAEAFF	TGCAGTGCTAGAGATTCCGGGACAGGGACTTCCGCTGAAGCTTTCTTT
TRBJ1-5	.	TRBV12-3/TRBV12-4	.	CASRLQGGSNQPQHF	TGTGCCAGCAGACTACAGGGTGGGAGCAATCAGCCCCAGCATTTT
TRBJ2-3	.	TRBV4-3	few	CASSQEYREEDTQYF	TGCGCCAGCAGCCAAGAGTACAGGGAGGAAGATACGCAGTATTTT
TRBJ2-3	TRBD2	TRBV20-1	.	CSAVSGLAAFTDTQYF	TGCAGTGCTGTCTCCGGACTAGCGGCTTTCACAGATACGCAGTATTTT
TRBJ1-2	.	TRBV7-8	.	CASSPRTANVYGYTF	TGTGCCAGCAGCCCCCGGACAGCTAATGTCTATGGCTACACCTTC
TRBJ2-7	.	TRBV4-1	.	CASSQEPGPHEQYF	TGCGCCAGCAGCCAAGAACCAGGTCCCCACGAGCAGTACTTC
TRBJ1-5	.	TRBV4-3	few	CASSQDLTVSNQPQHF	TGCGCCAGCAGCCAAGATTTAACAGTTAGCAATCAGCCCCAGCATTTT
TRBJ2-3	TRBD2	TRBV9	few	CASSESGGVTDTQYF	TGTGCCAGCAGCGAGAGCGGGGGGGTTACAGATACGCAGTATTTT
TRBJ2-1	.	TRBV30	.	CAWSVRVGRDEQFF	TGTGCCTGGAGTGTACGGGTAGGGCGGGATGAGCAGTTCTTC
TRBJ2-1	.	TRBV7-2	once	CASSLWGSRRSYNEQFF	TGTGCCAGCAGCTTATGGGGGAGCAGACGCTCCTACAATGAGCAGTTCTTC
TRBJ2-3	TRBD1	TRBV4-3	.	CASSQDSWTGGSTDTQYF	TGCGCCAGCAGCCAAGATTCTTGGACAGGGGGTAGCACAGATACGCAGTATTTT
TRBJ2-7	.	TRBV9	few	CASSVAAASYEQYF	TGTGCCAGCAGCGTAGCGGCCGCCTCCTACGAGCAGTACTTC
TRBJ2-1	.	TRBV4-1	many	CASSQALREGGSYNEQFF	TGCGCCAGCAGCCAAGCCCTCCGAGAGGGGGGCTCCTACAATGAGCAGTTCTTC
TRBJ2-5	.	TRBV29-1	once	CSVGKGETQYF	TGCAGCGTTGGGAAGGGGGAGACCCAGTACTTC
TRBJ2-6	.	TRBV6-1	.	CASSELEGANVLTF	TGTGCCAGCAGTGAATTGGAAGGGGCCAACGTCCTGACTTTC
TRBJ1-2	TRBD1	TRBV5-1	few	CASSVKGQPNYGYTF	TGCGCCAGCAGCGTGAAGGGACAGCCTAACTATGGCTACACCTTC
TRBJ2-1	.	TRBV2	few	CASSAQDGGAYNEQFF	TGTGCCAGCAGTGCACAGGATGGTGGGGCCTACAATGAGCAGTTCTTC
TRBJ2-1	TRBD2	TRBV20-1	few	CSAKKTSGADLFSYNEQFF	TGCAGTGCTAAAAAGACTAGCGGGGCCGATCTCTTTTCCTACAATGAGCAGTTCTTC
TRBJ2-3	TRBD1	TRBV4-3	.	CASSQDWDNTGGDTQYF	TGCGCCAGCAGCCAAGACTGGGACAACACAGGGGGCGATACGCAGTATTTT
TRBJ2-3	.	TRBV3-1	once	CASNQATSWMQYF	TGTGCCAGCAACCAAGCGACTAGTTGGATGCAGTATTTT
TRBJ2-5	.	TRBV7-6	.	CASSAKDWAQETQYF	TGTGCCAGCAGTGCTAAAGACTGGGCCCAAGAGACCCAGTACTTC
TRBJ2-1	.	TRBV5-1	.	CASSLNIGNEQFF	TGCGCCAGCAGCTTGAACATAGGCAATGAGCAGTTCTTC
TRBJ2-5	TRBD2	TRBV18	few	CASSPPSMRGETQYF	TGTGCCAGCTCACCACCTTCCATGCGGGGGGAGACCCAGTACTTC